These 29 T cell receptor beta chains were sequenced from one sample in a study of cytomegalovirus exposure and HLA in healthy donors. The PCR used 60 Vbeta and 13 Jbeta primers. TCRdb's table, derived via immunoSEQ multiplex PCR, lists solely in-frame clones and lacks some. This table has around 190,000 clones, 81% appearing once. The sample comprised PBMCs. The receptors originated from a young man in good health and CMV-seronegative.

This chain joins TRBV19 and TRBJ1-5; D is ambiguous. Trimming left V 7 bases short and J 4 bases short, with 11 bases between. Germline V CDR1 and CDR2: LNHDA, SQIVND (reference sequence). The CDR3 length is 13 residues. This chain's CDR3 is CASMRPGNQPQHF. In nucleotides, the CDR3 is TGTGCCAGTATGCGGCCCGGGAATCAGCCCCAGCATTTT.

The rearrangement links TRBV7-9 to TRBJ1-2; possible D gene TRBD1, 5 bases. V shed 5 bases and J shed 6 bases, with 19 bases lying between them. The CDR3 totals 15 residues. Germline V gene data show CDR1 as SEHNR and CDR2 as FQNEAQ (reference sequence). CDR3 coding DNA: TGTGCCAGCAGCCACAGGATCAGGGTGGTACATGGCTACACCTTC. Protein product: CASSHRIRVVHGYTF. Looking up the rest from reference TRBV7-9 and TRBJ1-2 gives the full variable domain: DTGVSQNPRHKITKRGQNVTFRCDPISEHNRLYWYRQTLGQGPEFLTYFQNEAQLEKSRLLSDRFSAERPKGSFSTLEIQRTEQGDSAMYLCASSHRIRVVHGYTFGSGTRLTVV.

This clone was recorded only once. The J gene is TRBJ1-6, the V gene TRBV15; 7 bases fit TRBD1. J lost 10 bases, V lost 0 bases, and 6 bases had no gene match. CDR1 and CDR2 from the germline V gene are LNHNV and YYDKDF (reference sequence). This CDR3 contains 15 residues. The CDR3 sequence: CATSRDRGGGSPLHF. CDR3 nucleotides: TGTGCCACCAGCAGAGATAGAGGGGGCGGATCACCCCTCCACTTT. The entire variable domain, with the rest obtained from reference TRBV15 and TRBJ1-6, is as follows: DAMVIQNPRYQVTQFGKPVTLSCSQTLNHNVMYWYQQKSSQAPKLLFHYYDKDFNNEADTPDNFQSRRPNTSFCFLDIRSPGLGDTAMYLCATSRDRGGGSPLHFGNGTRLTVT.

A few counts support this clone. The CDR3 protein is CASSDSGGGAVNEQFF. The CDR3 DNA is TGTGCCAGCAGTGACTCTGGCGGGGGGGCTGTCAATGAGCAGTTCTTC. The rearrangement uses TRBV6-4 and TRBJ2-1, with TRBD2 identical over 9 bases. This CDR3 region has 16 residues. Trimming cost V 0 bases and J 6 bases; bases outside gene matches: 6. CDR1 and CDR2 from the germline V gene are MRHNA and SNTAGT.

This rearrangement joins TRBV5-5 to TRBJ2-2; D is uncertain. The germline gives CDR1 SGHKS, CDR2 YYEKEE (reference sequence). The CDR3 is made up of 15 amino acids. Trimming stripped 2 bases from V and 4 bases from J, with 12 bases between. DNA for the CDR3: TGTGCCAGCAGCTTCCAGCCCCGGGTCACCGGGGAGCTGTTTTTT. Its translation: CASSFQPRVTGELFF.

The rearrangement links TRBV7-2 to TRBJ1-1; D ambiguous. CDR1 is SGHTA and CDR2 is FQGNSA in the germline V gene. Trimming took off 0 bases at V and 0 bases at J, with 8 bases between the two ends. The CDR3 length is 15 residues. The CDR3 here is CASSLARTMNTEAFF. The CDR3 coding sequence is TGTGCCAGCAGCTTAGCGCGCACCATGAACACTGAAGCTTTCTTT.

This clone came up a few times. This rearrangement joins TRBV5-6 to TRBJ2-2; possible D gene TRBD1, 5 bases. Germline V CDR1 and CDR2: SGHDT, YYEEEE. The CDR3 length is 15 residues. Trimming took off 1 base at V and 6 bases at J, with 13 bases between the two ends. The CDR3 DNA reads as TGTGCCAGCAGCTTGATAGACAGAAGGGCCGGGGAGCTGTTTTTT. Its translation is CASSLIDRRAGELFF.

This chain joins TRBV5-6 and TRBJ2-1; 10 bases are a match to TRBD2. Unmatched junction bases numbered 10, after V lost 6 bases and J lost 7 bases. The CDR3 spans 15 residues. Germline lookup yields CDR1 SGHDT and CDR2 YYEEEE. Written as DNA, the CDR3 is TGTGCCAGCATTTCTGGGCTAGCGGGAGAAAATGAGCAGTTCTTC. Translated: CASISGLAGENEQFF.

This clone was recorded only once. The chain carries TRBV6-6 and TRBJ2-1, with D unresolved. Germline CDR1 MNHNY, CDR2 SVGAGI (reference sequence). With 5 bases removed from V and 1 base from J, the gap between germline ends came to 3 bases. CDR3 length equals 12 residues. In DNA, the CDR3 is TGTGCCAGCAGTCCGTCCTACAATGAGCAGTTCTTC. Residues: CASSPSYNEQFF.

The CDR3 region is CASSVEGVNNEQFF. CDR3 bases: TGTGCCAGCAGCGTAGAGGGAGTGAACAATGAGCAGTTCTTC. The gene calls are TRBV9 and TRBJ2-1; tentatively, D is TRBD2 (5 bases). The V gene lost 0 bases and the J gene lost 5 bases, with 9 bases spanning the gap. The CDR3 is 14 residues long. The V gene's germline CDR1 is SGDLS and CDR2 YYNGEE. Combining the CDR3 with reference TRBV9 and TRBJ2-1 gives the whole variable domain DSGVTQTPKHLITATGQRVTLRCSPRSGDLSVYWYQQSLDQGLQFLIQYYNGEERAKGNILERFSAQQFPDLHSELNLSSLELGDSALYFCASSVEGVNNEQFFGPGTRLTVL.

The chain links TRBV19 to TRBJ1-5, with D uncertain. Germline V gene data show CDR1 as LNHDA and CDR2 as SQIVND (reference sequence). There are 13 residues in the CDR3. Trimming took 3 bases from V and 6 from J, leaving 9 bases between them. The CDR3 here is CASSIMSRQPQHF. In DNA form, the CDR3 reads TGTGCCAGTAGTATTATGTCCCGTCAGCCCCAGCATTTT.

On this clone itself: At the DNA level, this CDR3 is encoded by other sequences in the same sample as well. The chain combines TRBV19 with TRBJ1-5; D remains ambiguous. The V and J ends lost 9 bases and 1 base respectively, with 16 bases between them. Germline values: CDR1 LNHDA, CDR2 SQIVND (reference sequence). CDR3 length: 15 amino acids. CDR3 loop: CASGKAGGSNQPQHF. CDR3 in DNA: TGTGCCAGCGGGAAGGCGGGTGGGAGCAATCAGCCCCAGCATTTT.

J is TRBJ2-7 and V is TRBV28; D might be TRBD1 (6 bases). The CDR3 runs 14 residues. Germline V CDR1 and CDR2: MDHEN, SYDVKM. V gave up 6 bases and J gave up 2 bases, with 14 bases separating them. CDR3 amino acids: CASRQTDSTYEQYF. The DNA for the CDR3 is TGTGCCAGCAGGCAGACGGACAGCACCTACGAGCAGTACTTC.

The gene calls are TRBV5-6 and TRBJ2-7; D is possibly TRBD2 (6 bases). Germline V gene sequence: CDR1 SGHDT, CDR2 YYEEEE. V shed 0 bases and J shed 2 bases, with 9 bases lying between them. This CDR3 is 14 amino acids long. In nucleotides, the CDR3 is TGTGCCAGCAGCTTGGAACTAGCTCCCTACGAGCAGTACTTC. Translation gives CASSLELAPYEQYF.

This sequence joins TRBV7-9 and TRBJ1-1; D perhaps matches TRBD1 (5 bases). CDR3 length equals 12 residues. Germline V gene sequence: CDR1 SEHNR, CDR2 FQNEAQ (reference sequence). The V gene lost 1 base and the J gene lost 8 bases, with 8 bases spanning the gap. The CDR3 loop is CASSLDTGEAFF. In DNA form, the CDR3 reads TGTGCCAGCAGCTTAGATACAGGAGAAGCTTTCTTT.

The J gene is TRBJ1-1, the V gene TRBV7-6; 7 nucleotides line up with TRBD1. Germline assignment: CDR1 SGHVS and CDR2 FNYEAQ. After removal of 4 bases from V and 2 bases from J, the junction contained 13 bases not matched to a gene. There are 17 residues in the CDR3. The CDR3, as DNA: TGTGCCAGCAGCTCCTTGACAGGGATGGTTACCAACACTGAAGCTTTCTTT. Its translation: CASSSLTGMVTNTEAFF. Drawing the rest from reference TRBV7-6 and TRBJ1-1, the complete variable domain is GAGVSQSPRYKVTKRGQDVALRCDPISGHVSLYWYRQALGQGPEFLTYFNYEAQQDKSGLPNDRFSAERPEGSISTLTIQRTEQRDSAMYRCASSSLTGMVTNTEAFFGQGTRLTVV.

The rearrangement links TRBV5-6 to TRBJ1-6; 8 positions agree with TRBD1. CDR3 length equals 15 residues. V was clipped by 2 bases and J by 7 bases; unmatched bases: 5. Germline CDR1 and CDR2: SGHDT and YYEEEE. In nucleotides, the CDR3 is TGTGCCAGCAGCTTTGGGACAGGACGCAATTCACCCCTCCACTTT. Translation gives CASSFGTGRNSPLHF.

The gene calls are TRBV7-9 and TRBJ1-1; D is unclear. From germline, CDR1 is SEHNR and CDR2 FQNEAQ (reference sequence). V was trimmed by 2 bases and J by 6 bases, leaving 4 bases between them. This CDR3 is 11 amino acids long. For the CDR3, the DNA is TGTGCCAGCAGCTTACAATCTGAAGCTTTCTTT. Residues: CASSLQSEAFF.

The chain links TRBV5-5 to TRBJ2-7; tentatively, D is TRBD2 (5 bases). With 2 bases removed from V and 2 bases from J, the gap between germline ends came to 11 bases. The germline V gene has CDR1 SGHKS and CDR2 YYEKEE (reference sequence). The CDR3 runs to 14 residues. CDR3 in DNA: TGTGCCAGCAGCTTTGATCCCGGGGCCTACGAGCAGTACTTC. Translated, it gives CASSFDPGAYEQYF. The full variable domain, with the rest looked up from reference TRBV5-5 and TRBJ2-7, is DAGVTQSPTHLIKTRGQQVTLRCSPISGHKSVSWYQQVLGQGPQFIFQYYEKEERGRGNFPDRFSARQFPNYSSELNVNALLLGDSALYLCASSFDPGAYEQYFGPGTRLTVT.

The CDR3 DNA is TGTGCCAGCAGCTTAGGCTTCGGGGTGCATGGGAAGTTCTTC. Translation: CASSLGFGVHGKFF. The V gene is TRBV11-1, the J gene TRBJ2-1, with D tentatively TRBD2 (5 bases). Germline V gives CDR1 SGHAT, CDR2 FQDESV (reference sequence). The CDR3 loop spans 14 amino acids. V dropped 1 base and J dropped 14 bases, with 18 bases sitting between them.

The chain combines TRBV19 with TRBJ2-7; 8 bases fit TRBD1. The CDR3 loop spans 15 amino acids. Germline trimming cut 0 bases from V and 2 bases from J; bases unmatched to any gene: 3. Germline values: CDR1 LNHDA, CDR2 SQIVND (reference sequence). The DNA for the CDR3 is TGTGCCAGTAGTATAGACTCGACAGGGGCCTACGAGCAGTACTTC. The encoded protein is CASSIDSTGAYEQYF.

This clone was observed a few times. V usage is TRBV6-6 and J usage is TRBJ1-1; possibly TRBD1 for D (5 bases). The germline gives CDR1 MNHNY, CDR2 SVGAGI (reference sequence). V was clipped by 5 bases and J by 14 bases, with 18 bases between them. The CDR3 covers 12 residues. The CDR3 DNA reads TGTGCCAGCAGTGGGGACTTCAGTAGATCCTTCTTT. Translated, it gives CASSGDFSRSFF.

This CDR3 is CASSVVGGDYNEQFF. CDR3 nucleotides: TGTGCCAGCAGCGTAGTCGGGGGGGATTACAATGAGCAGTTCTTC. The rearrangement uses TRBV9 and TRBJ2-1, with 8 positions matching TRBD2. Germline trimming cut 0 bases from V and 4 bases from J; bases unmatched to any gene: 3. CDR1 and CDR2 (germline): SGDLS, YYNGEE. The CDR3 consists of 15 residues.

This chain links TRBV30 with TRBJ1-5; D is unresolved. The CDR3 consists of 13 residues. V was clipped by 1 base and J by 7 bases, with 11 bases between them. CDR1 is GTSNPN and CDR2 is SVGIG in the germline V gene (reference sequence). This CDR3 is CAWSDYGRQPQHF. The CDR3 DNA is TGTGCCTGGAGTGACTATGGGAGGCAGCCCCAGCATTTT.

V is TRBV10-3 and J is TRBJ2-7; 12 bases agree with TRBD2. V was clipped by 0 bases and J by 6 bases; unmatched bases: 3. The CDR3 consists of 15 residues. Germline-derived CDR1 and CDR2 are ENHRY and SYGVKD. The CDR3 DNA follows: TGTGCCATCAGTGAGTCGCTAGCGGGAGGGGGCGAGCAGTACTTC. The encoded protein is CAISESLAGGGEQYF.

The V and J genes are TRBV7-9 and TRBJ1-1; weak D call: TRBD1 (6 bases). The germline gives CDR1 SEHNR, CDR2 FQNEAQ (reference sequence). The V end was cut by 5 bases, the J end by 1 base, with 14 bases between. CDR3 length equals 15 residues. The CDR3 protein is CASSRIQGANTEAFF. CDR3 nucleotides: TGTGCCAGCAGCAGGATACAGGGTGCGAACACTGAAGCTTTCTTT.

The rearrangement uses TRBV28 and TRBJ1-1; TRBD1 is a possible D gene (5 bases). The V and J ends lost 3 bases and 1 base respectively, with 12 bases between them. The CDR3 runs to 15 residues. CDR1 MDHEN and CDR2 SYDVKM come from the germline V gene. CDR3 coding DNA: TGTGCCAGCAGTTTTTCCCCAGGGAAGAACACTGAAGCTTTCTTT. This codes for CASSFSPGKNTEAFF.

The chain links TRBV2 to TRBJ1-5, with 7 bases identical to TRBD1. In germline, CDR1 is SNHLY, CDR2 FYNNEI. After removal of 5 bases from V and 2 bases from J, the junction contained 6 bases not matched to a gene. The CDR3 length is 15 residues. CDR3 sequence reads: CASSSTGVRNQPQHF. CDR3 coding DNA: TGTGCCAGCAGTTCCACAGGGGTTCGCAATCAGCCCCAGCATTTT.

The chain has TRBV15 and TRBJ1-6; D gene unclear. Looked up from germline, CDR1 is LNHNV and CDR2 is YYDKDF (reference sequence). This CDR3 is built from 12 residues. The ends were cut back, 6 bases at V and 8 bases at J, with 8 bases in the middle. DNA for the CDR3: TGTGCCACCAGAAGCTTGGATTCACCCCTCCACTTT. Translated, it gives CATRSLDSPLHF.